This passage covers 24 T cell receptor beta chains from one sample sequenced in a study of T cell responses to AZD1222 COVID-19 vaccine. Assay used: immunoSEQ multiplex PCR; TCRdb lists only in-frame clones, some missing. Here the sample spans about 99,000 clones, approximately 89% being singletons. The sample here was peripheral blood, taken on day 0 of AZD1222 vaccination. All receptors come from an adult in good health.

The CDR3 DNA reads TGTGCCAGCAGCCGACAGGGAGAGGGGTTGGGTGAGCAGTTCTTC. It translates to CASSRQGEGLGEQFF. This chain uses TRBV7-9 with TRBJ2-1; 7 bases line up with TRBD1. Losses at the gene ends were 5 bases for V and 9 bases for J; bases not matched to a gene: 13. The germline CDR1 and CDR2 sequences are SEHNR and FQNEAQ (reference sequence). This CDR3 is built from 15 residues.

V gene TRBV6-2 or TRBV6-3 combines with J gene TRBJ1-2; D might be TRBD1 (5 bases). Germline values: CDR1 MNHEY, CDR2 SVGEGT. This CDR3 contains 14 residues. V lost 5 bases, J lost 4 bases, and 14 bases lay in between. The CDR3 region is CASSRQPDLYGYTF. CDR3 in DNA: TGTGCCAGCAGTCGACAGCCTGACCTCTATGGCTACACCTTC.

V usage is TRBV6-4 and J usage is TRBJ2-3; D is tentatively TRBD1 or TRBD2 (6 bases each). The CDR3 length is 14 residues. The germline V and J ends were trimmed by 2 bases and 9 bases, with 15 bases remaining between them. Germline loops: CDR1 MRHNA, CDR2 SNTAGT. The CDR3 reads CASSDDGGAGTQYF. In nucleotides, the CDR3 is TGTGCCAGCAGTGACGACGGGGGCGCAGGGACGCAGTATTTT.

The chain joins TRBV19 to TRBJ1-5, with D possibly TRBD1 on 6 matching bases. Per germline, CDR1 LNHDA and CDR2 SQIVND (reference sequence). The CDR3 length is 13 residues. The V end lost 6 bases, the J end lost 4 bases, and 10 bases lay between the germline ends. CDR3 nucleotides: TGTGCCAGTAGGACACAGGGTAATCAGCCCCAGCATTTT. Protein: CASRTQGNQPQHF.

This sequence joins TRBV5-1 and TRBJ2-2, with unresolved D. Germline V gene lookup returns CDR1 SGHRS and CDR2 YFSETQ. The CDR3 extends over 13 amino acids. Deletions cut 4 bases from V and 6 bases from J, with 10 bases between. As DNA, the CDR3 is TGCGCCAGCAGCCCCGAGCCGGCCGGGGAGCTGTTTTTT. This codes for CASSPEPAGELFF.

This chain uses TRBV28 with TRBJ2-5, with a tentative D call TRBD1 (5 bases). The CDR3 is 13 amino acids. Germline CDR1 MDHEN, CDR2 SYDVKM. The ends were cut back, 8 bases at V and 5 bases at J, with 15 bases in the middle. In DNA form, the CDR3 reads TGTGCCAGCCGCAGTGGGGCCCCGGAGACCCAGTACTTC. Its translation: CASRSGAPETQYF. Combining the CDR3 with reference TRBV28 and TRBJ2-5 gives the whole variable domain DVKVTQSSRYLVKRTGEKVFLECVQDMDHENMFWYRQDPGLGLRLIYFSYDVKMKEKGDIPEGYSVSREKKERFSLILESASTNQTSMYLCASRSGAPETQYFGPGTRLLVL.

The chain employs TRBV28 and TRBJ1-2, with 7 bases that match TRBD1. This CDR3 region has 14 residues. The V segment lost 6 bases and the J segment 3 bases; nucleotides outside the gene matches: 7. The germline V gene encodes CDR1 MDHEN and CDR2 SYDVKM. The CDR3: CASSAAGTDYGYTF. As DNA, the CDR3 is TGTGCCAGCAGCGCTGCCGGGACAGACTATGGCTACACCTTC.

In this sample, this clone turned up a few times. This rearrangement joins TRBV6-5 to TRBJ2-7, with D perhaps TRBD2 (7 bases). This CDR3 comprises 15 residues. Per germline, CDR1 MNHEY and CDR2 SVGAGI. V was shortened by 6 bases and J by 1 base, with 16 bases between the two germline ends. The CDR3 sequence: CASRTPGGASYEQYF. The CDR3, as DNA: TGTGCCAGCAGGACCCCGGGGGGCGCATCCTACGAGCAGTACTTC.

The chain recombines TRBV27 with TRBJ1-2; TRBD1 aligns across 12 bases. The germline V gene has CDR1 MNHEY and CDR2 SMNVEV (reference sequence). The CDR3 loop spans 17 amino acids. J was trimmed by 4 bases and V by 7 bases; bases with no gene match: 13. Here the CDR3 DNA reads TGTGCCAGCACCATAGGGACAGGGGGCTCAGGACTCTATGGCTACACCTTC. Protein sequence: CASTIGTGGSGLYGYTF.

The J gene is TRBJ2-3, the V gene TRBV5-1, with 7 bases fitting TRBD2. Germline V CDR1 and CDR2: SGHRS, YFSETQ. CDR3 length: 15 residues. The trim removed 4 bases at V and 1 base at J, leaving 6 bases unmatched. DNA for the CDR3: TGCGCCAGCAGCGTGGCGGGGGAAGGCACAGATACGCAGTATTTT. It encodes CASSVAGEGTDTQYF.

This clone came up once. This rearrangement joins TRBV28 to TRBJ2-1; 10 bases match TRBD2. V was pared by 6 bases and J by 13 bases, with 6 bases of the junction left unmatched. This CDR3 has 12 amino acids. Germline-derived CDR1 and CDR2 are MDHEN and SYDVKM. In nucleotides, the CDR3 is TGTGCCAGCAGGAGCGGGAGGGGTTCCCAGTTCTTC. It specifies CASRSGRGSQFF.

The rearrangement uses TRBV28 and TRBJ1-1; D not resolved. CDR3 size: 15 residues. V lost 3 bases, J lost 1 base, and 12 bases lay in between. The germline gives CDR1 MDHEN, CDR2 SYDVKM. The CDR3 DNA reads as TGTGCCAGCAGTTTGGCCCGGGTGGGGAACACTGAAGCTTTCTTT. The encoded protein is CASSLARVGNTEAFF.

The J gene is TRBJ2-1, the V gene TRBV6-4; 8 bases align to TRBD1. CDR3 length: 12 amino acids. The J segment lost 8 bases and the V segment lost 5 bases, leaving 2 bases of the junction unmatched. Germline CDR1 is MRHNA and CDR2 is SNTAGT. CDR3 nucleotides: TGTGCCAGCAGTCTGACAGGGGATGAGCAGTTCTTC. This codes for CASSLTGDEQFF.

V usage is TRBV29-1 and J usage is TRBJ1-1; D might be TRBD1 (6 bases). The CDR3 totals 12 residues. Trimming removed 7 bases from V and 6 bases from J, with 15 bases in between. The germline gives CDR1 SQVTM, CDR2 ANQGSEA. In nucleotides, the CDR3 is TGCAGCGGTGAGGGGCAGGGGCCTGAAGCTTTCTTT. Translation gives CSGEGQGPEAFF.

V and J are TRBV24-1 and TRBJ2-1; D uncertain. Per the germline V gene, CDR1 is KGHDR and CDR2 is SFDVKD. V was cut by 2 bases and J by 8 bases, with 9 bases left in between. The CDR3 length is 13 residues. CDR3 nucleotide sequence: TGTGCCACCAGTGATTCTTTCACAGATGAGCAGTTCTTC. Translating gives CATSDSFTDEQFF.

V usage is TRBV6-2 or TRBV6-3 and J usage is TRBJ1-1; D gene ambiguous. V lost 5 bases and J lost 4, with 5 bases in between. The CDR3 extends over 11 amino acids. Germline CDR1 reads MNHEY; CDR2 reads SVGEGT. The CDR3 spells CASSRITEAFF. The CDR3 DNA sequence: TGTGCCAGCAGTCGAATCACTGAAGCTTTCTTT.

The chain uses TRBV6-5 and TRBJ2-7, with TRBD1 matching over 7 bases. This CDR3 has 13 amino acids. From germline, CDR1 is MNHEY and CDR2 SVGAGI. The V gene end was trimmed by 8 bases and the J gene end by 3 bases; junction bases not matched to a gene: 7. The CDR3 here is CASETGQSYEQYF. The CDR3 coding sequence is TGTGCCAGCGAAACGGGACAGAGCTACGAGCAGTACTTC.

The chain is built from TRBV7-9 and TRBJ1-2; D is perhaps TRBD1 (5 bases). Trimming pared 7 bases from V and 4 bases from J, leaving 16 bases between. Germline CDR1 SEHNR, CDR2 FQNEAQ (reference sequence). The CDR3 spans 14 residues. CDR3 sequence: CASTRPGAVYGYTF. CDR3 sequence (DNA): TGTGCCAGCACACGACCCGGGGCGGTCTATGGCTACACCTTC.

The V gene is TRBV9, the J gene TRBJ1-2, with a tentative D call TRBD1 (6 bases). The CDR3 covers 15 residues. V dropped 0 bases and J dropped 4 bases, with 13 bases sitting between them. In germline, CDR1 is SGDLS, CDR2 YYNGEE. The CDR3: CASSVEAGDIYGYTF. DNA of the CDR3: TGTGCCAGCAGCGTAGAAGCAGGGGACATCTATGGCTACACCTTC.

The chain recombines TRBV18 with TRBJ2-1; weak D call: TRBD1 (5 bases). With 3 bases removed from V and 4 bases from J, the gap between germline ends came to 7 bases. Per germline, CDR1 KGHSH and CDR2 LQKENI. CDR3 size: 13 residues. For the CDR3, the DNA is TGTGCCAGCTCACCGGGGCAATACAATGAGCAGTTCTTC. It encodes CASSPGQYNEQFF.

With regard to this clone: This sample includes further DNA sequences coding for the same CDR3. The rearrangement uses TRBV28 and TRBJ1-5; the D is unclear. The germline CDR1 and CDR2 sequences are MDHEN and SYDVKM. The CDR3 is 13 amino acids. Trimming cost V 5 bases and J 1 base, with 6 bases left between them. CDR3 protein: CASSRDSNQPQHF. CDR3 coding DNA: TGTGCCAGCAGTCGCGACAGCAATCAGCCCCAGCATTTT.

By its share, this clone is medium-sized. The gene calls are TRBV6-4 and TRBJ2-1, with 9 positions matching TRBD1. V was clipped by 4 bases and J by 3 bases; unmatched bases: 7. CDR3 length equals 16 residues. Germline assignment: CDR1 MRHNA and CDR2 SNTAGT. The CDR3 DNA follows: TGTGCCAGCAGTGCCAAACCGGGACAGGGCTACAATGAGCAGTTCTTC. This encodes CASSAKPGQGYNEQFF.

The CDR3 DNA reads as TGCGCCAGCAGTCTCACATTTACCGGGGAGCTGTTTTTT. Residues: CASSLTFTGELFF. The rearrangement links TRBV4-1 to TRBJ2-2; D is uncertain. CDR3 length: 13 residues. The germline gives CDR1 MGHRA, CDR2 YSYEKL. The V end was cut by 6 bases, the J end by 5 bases, with 10 bases between.

This chain uses TRBV6-6 with TRBJ2-3; D possibly corresponds to TRBD1 (6 bases). Germline V gene sequence: CDR1 MNHNY, CDR2 SVGAGI (reference sequence). V lost 6 bases, J lost 5 bases, and 15 bases lay in between. The CDR3 runs 14 residues. Here the CDR3 DNA reads TGTGCCAGCAGCGCCGAGGGGGTGGGAGATACGCAGTATTTT. Encoded protein: CASSAEGVGDTQYF.